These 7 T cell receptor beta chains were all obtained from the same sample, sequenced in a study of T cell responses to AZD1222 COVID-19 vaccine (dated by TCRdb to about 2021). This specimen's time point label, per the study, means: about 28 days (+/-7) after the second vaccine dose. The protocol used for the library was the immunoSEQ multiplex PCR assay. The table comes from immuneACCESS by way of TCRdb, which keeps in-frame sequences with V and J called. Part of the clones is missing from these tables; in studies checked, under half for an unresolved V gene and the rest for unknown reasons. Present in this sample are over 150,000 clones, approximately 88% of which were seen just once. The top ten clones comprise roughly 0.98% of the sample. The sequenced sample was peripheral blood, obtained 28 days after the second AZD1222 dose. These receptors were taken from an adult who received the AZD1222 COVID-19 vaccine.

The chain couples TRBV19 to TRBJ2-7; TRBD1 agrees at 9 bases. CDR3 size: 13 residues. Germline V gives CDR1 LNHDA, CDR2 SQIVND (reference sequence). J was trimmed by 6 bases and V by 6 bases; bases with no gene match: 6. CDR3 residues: CASSPTGGSEQYF. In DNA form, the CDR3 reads TGTGCCAGTAGCCCGACAGGGGGGAGCGAGCAGTACTTC.

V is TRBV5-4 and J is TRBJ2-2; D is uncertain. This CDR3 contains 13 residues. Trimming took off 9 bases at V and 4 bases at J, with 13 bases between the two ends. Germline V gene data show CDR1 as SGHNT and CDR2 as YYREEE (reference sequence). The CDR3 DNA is TGTGCCACGGTAGAGACATTCACCGGGGAGCTGTTTTTT. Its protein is CATVETFTGELFF. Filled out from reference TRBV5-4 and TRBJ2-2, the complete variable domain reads ETGVTQSPTHLIKTRGQQVTLRCSSQSGHNTVSWYQQALGQGPQFIFQYYREEENGRGNFPPRFSGLQFPNYSSELNVNALELDDSALYLCATVETFTGELFFGEGSRLTVL.

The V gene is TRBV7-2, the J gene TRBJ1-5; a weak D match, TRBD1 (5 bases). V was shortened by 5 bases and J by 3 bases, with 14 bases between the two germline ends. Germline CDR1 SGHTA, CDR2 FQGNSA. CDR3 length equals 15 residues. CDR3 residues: CASSLQGGDNQPQHF. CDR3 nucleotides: TGTGCCAGCAGCCTCCAGGGTGGGGACAATCAGCCCCAGCATTTT.

CDR3 nucleotide sequence: TGTGCCAGCTCAACTAAACGGACATCAGCGGGCGAAAAACTGTTTTTT. This encodes CASSTKRTSAGEKLFF. V usage is TRBV18 and J usage is TRBJ1-4, with a tentative D call TRBD1 (5 bases). Germline V gene sequence: CDR1 KGHSH, CDR2 LQKENI. This CDR3 has 16 amino acids. V was trimmed by 5 bases and J by 8 bases, leaving 21 bases between them.

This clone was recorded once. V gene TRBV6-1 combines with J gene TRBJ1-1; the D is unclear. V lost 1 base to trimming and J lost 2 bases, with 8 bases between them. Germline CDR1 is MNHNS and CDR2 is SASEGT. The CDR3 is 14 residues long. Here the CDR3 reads CASSEGIFNTEAFF. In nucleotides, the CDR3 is TGTGCCAGCAGTGAAGGCATATTCAACACTGAAGCTTTCTTT.

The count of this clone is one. The CDR3 nucleotides are TGTGCCAGCAGTTTACTAGGGGATCAGCCCCAGCATTTT. Translation: CASSLLGDQPQHF. This chain joins TRBV12-3 or TRBV12-4 and TRBJ1-5; maybe TRBD1 (5 bases). The CDR3 spans 13 residues. Between the trimmed V and J ends, which lost 2 bases and 5 bases, there was a span of 7 bases.

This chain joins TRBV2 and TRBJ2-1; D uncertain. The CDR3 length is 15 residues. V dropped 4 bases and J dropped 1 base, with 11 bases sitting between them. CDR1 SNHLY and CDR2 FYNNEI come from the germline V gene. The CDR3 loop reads CASSALARSYNEQFF. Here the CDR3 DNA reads TGTGCCAGCAGTGCTCTCGCCCGGTCCTACAATGAGCAGTTCTTC.